The next 3 T cell receptor beta chains were all read from a single sample in a study of blood T cell repertoires in COVID-19. Method: immunoSEQ multiplex PCR; TCRdb's copy keeps in-frame clones and lacks some. The repertoire includes under 75,000 clones, 80% of them detected once, and 6.5% to 7.5% sits in the top ten. Source material: peripheral blood. These receptors were taken from a man between 60 and 70 years old with acute or convalescent COVID-19.

The gene calls are TRBV18 and TRBJ2-2; D perhaps matches TRBD2 (6 bases). Trimming removed 4 bases at V and 0 bases at J, with 12 bases between. CDR3 length equals 16 residues. Looked up from germline, CDR1 is KGHSH and CDR2 is LQKENI. CDR3 in amino acids: CASSQDGGPNTGELFF. The CDR3 DNA reads TGTGCCAGCTCACAAGACGGGGGACCGAACACCGGGGAGCTGTTTTTT. The whole variable domain, filled in from reference TRBV18 and TRBJ2-2, reads NAGVMQNPRHLVRRRGQEARLRCSPMKGHSHVYWYRQLPEEGLKFMVYLQKENIIDESGMPKERFSAEFPKEGPSILRIQQVVRGDSAAYFCASSQDGGPNTGELFFGEGSRLTVL.

V is TRBV5-1 and J is TRBJ2-5; a possible D gene is TRBD1 (7 bases). Deletions cut 3 bases from V and 5 bases from J, with 11 bases between. The CDR3 is 13 residues long. The V gene's germline CDR1 is SGHRS and CDR2 YFSETQ. CDR3 DNA: TGCGCCAGCAGCTCGACAGGGAGGGAGACCCAGTACTTC. This gives the protein CASSSTGRETQYF. The full variable domain, its missing parts supplied by reference TRBV5-1 and TRBJ2-5, is KAGVTQTPRYLIKTRGQQVTLSCSPISGHRSVSWYQQTPGQGLQFLFEYFSETQRNKGNFPGRFSGRQFSNSRSEMNVSTLELGDSALYLCASSSTGRETQYFGPGTRLLVL.

The J gene is TRBJ2-7, the V gene TRBV5-3; tentatively, D is TRBD2 (6 bases). TRBV5-3 is designated an ORF whose function remains uncertain. V lost 2 bases and J lost 3, with 24 bases in between. The CDR3 extends over 18 amino acids. The CDR3 here is CARSFGRDFPQCNYEQYF. The CDR3 coding sequence is TGTGCCAGAAGCTTCGGAAGGGACTTCCCACAGTGTAACTACGAGCAGTACTTC.